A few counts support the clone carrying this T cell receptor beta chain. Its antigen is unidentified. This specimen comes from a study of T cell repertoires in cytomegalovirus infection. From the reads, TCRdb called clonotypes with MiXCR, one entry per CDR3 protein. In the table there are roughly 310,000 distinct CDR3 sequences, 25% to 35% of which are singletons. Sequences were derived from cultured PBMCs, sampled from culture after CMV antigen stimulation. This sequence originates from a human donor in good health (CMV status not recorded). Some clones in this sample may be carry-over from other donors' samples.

CDR3 loop: CASTWDRGSNQPQHF. The CDR3, as DNA: TGTGCCAGTACCTGGGACAGGGGGAGCAATCAGCCCCAGCATTTT. The chain couples TRBV19 to TRBJ1-5, with 11 positions matching TRBD1. This CDR3 is built from 15 residues. In germline, CDR1 is LNHDA, CDR2 SQIVND (reference sequence). The V gene end was trimmed by 7 bases and the J gene end by 1 base; junction bases not matched to a gene: 3.